One TCR beta chain is described in this entry. The target of this receptor is not known. No much larger clone is present one base from it, and per-base qualities are unavailable. This sample stems from a study of blood T cell repertoires in COVID-19 (dated by TCRdb to the early 2020s). About the investigation overall: Samples from collaborators originated in the United States, Italy and Spain and spanned both the acute and convalescent phases of COVID-19. The samples were drawn from the first 160 participants of the ongoing ImmuneRACE study and from 1,200 or so subjects provided by 6 global collaborators. The repertoires were released in a freely available public database meant as a resource for research on the immune response to SARS-CoV-2. Where available, HLA class I and class II types were obtained from metadata supplied by the sample provider rather than from assay-based typing. The prospective study material was composed of cDNA or gDNA derived from T cells, B-cell-depleted T cells, or PBMCs. A de-identified subject ID, COVID-19 status, age in years and sex were almost always included in the sample metadata. The dataset comprised deeply sampled blood TCRbeta repertoires from subjects exposed to, actively infected with, or recovered from COVID-19. Findings and caveats that apply to the study as a whole: The amount of clinical and demographic metadata varied by source and participant and was provided uncurated.

Participants in the prospective study were aged 18 to 89 years, lived in over 20 United States geographic areas, and enrolled through a virtual design. Cohort assignment in the prospective study relied on participant-reported clinical history from a screening survey and a study questionnaire. Recovered participants in ImmuneRACE Cohort 3 were defined as having two consecutive negative NP/OP PCR tests, clearance from a healthcare professional, or resolution of symptoms. In the prospective study, mobile phlebotomists collected whole blood, serum and a nasopharyngeal or oropharyngeal swab from each participant. Additional blood draws and questionnaires over a roughly two-month period could optionally be provided by prospective study participants. Before DNA extraction, blood samples from the prospective study were shipped at room temperature or frozen. TCRbeta CDR3 regions were amplified from genomic DNA using the immunoSEQ Assay, a bias-controlled multiplex PCR. Regarding the original processing steps: Within the assay, amplification of reference gene primers was used to estimate how many nucleated cells each sample contained. To quantify the absolute abundance of each unique TCRbeta CDR3 rearrangement, sequence reads were collapsed and filtered. For each sample, productive Simpson clonality was calculated by taking the square root of Simpson's diversity index across productive rearrangements. Imported from immuneACCESS, the table was reduced by TCRdb to in-frame sequences with V and J called. These copies leave out some clones; in studies compared against another copy, an unresolved V gene accounts for under half, and the cause of the remainder is not known. V, J and clone size are those of that table, while D and trimming were read from the DNA. In all, the sample holds approximately 300,000 clones, and 70% to 90% of those were seen once. The leading ten clones occupy under 6.5% of the sample.

The germline V gene (reference sequence) gives CDR1 as SGHNT and CDR2 as YYREEE. Including the terminal cysteine and phenylalanine, the CDR3 comprises 14 residues. The DNA shown is the 42-base CDR3, in frame from base 1. A distance of 10 bases separates the germline ends of V and J, which lose 0 bases and 4 bases respectively. The chain is encoded by TRBV5-4 joined to TRBJ2-5; the D gene remains uncertain. The sample was PBMCs or T cells enriched from blood (not recorded which). This sequence was found in a woman in her twenties or thirties who had recovered from COVID-19. The nucleotide sequence reads TGTGCCAGCAGCTTGGACCAGGCAACAGAGACCCAGTACTTC. This codes for CASSLDQATETQYF.